What follows are 16 T cell receptor beta chains derived from one specimen sequenced in a study of blood T cell repertoires in COVID-19. Data came from immunoSEQ multiplex PCR; TCRdb stores just in-frame clones and leaves some out. The data hold more than 50,000 clones, with 90% observed a single time. The specimen was peripheral blood. Source of these receptors: a human donor in a cohort sampled during active COVID-19.

The chain recombines TRBV10-3 with TRBJ2-7, with 13 bases lining up with TRBD2. Germline lookup yields CDR1 ENHRY and CDR2 SYGVKD. With 2 bases clipped from V and 6 bases from J, the junction kept 7 bases outside the gene matches. The CDR3 covers 16 residues. The CDR3 coding sequence is TGTGCCATCAGTGAGCCGGGACTAGCGGGGAAGGGCGAGCAGTACGTC. It codes for CAISEPGLAGKGEQYV.

The gene calls are TRBV6-5 and TRBJ1-3; TRBD1 might be the D (5 bases). This CDR3 is built from 15 residues. Trimming removed 6 bases at V and 0 bases at J, with 12 bases between. The germline V gene encodes CDR1 MNHEY and CDR2 SVGAGI. The CDR3 loop is CASRLRQLSGNTIYF. CDR3 DNA sequence: TGTGCCAGCAGGCTAAGACAGCTCTCTGGAAACACCATATATTTT.

This clone was picked up a small number of times. The DNA for the CDR3 is TGTGCCAGTAGGCAGGGGGATTCACCCCTCCACTTT. Translation gives CASRQGDSPLHF. The chain carries TRBV19 and TRBJ1-6, with 7 bases lining up with TRBD1. J lost 8 bases, V lost 6 bases, and 1 base had no gene match. In germline, CDR1 is LNHDA, CDR2 SQIVND (reference sequence). The CDR3 extends over 12 amino acids.

The chain has TRBV18 and TRBJ1-5; D gene uncertain. With 3 bases removed from V and 1 base from J, the gap between germline ends came to 10 bases. The CDR3 loop spans 15 amino acids. CDR1 KGHSH and CDR2 LQKENI come from the germline V gene. Written as DNA, the CDR3 is TGTGCCAGCTCACCGGCGGGGATGAGCAATCAGCCCCAGCATTTT. Protein product: CASSPAGMSNQPQHF.

This clone has more than one count but fewer than ten. This chain connects TRBV30 to TRBJ1-1; possible D gene TRBD1, 6 bases. V was clipped by 4 bases and J by 3 bases, with 9 bases between them. CDR3 size: 12 residues. CDR1 GTSNPN and CDR2 SVGIG come from the germline V gene (reference sequence). CDR3 loop: CAWTYRDTEAFF. In nucleotides, the CDR3 is TGTGCCTGGACGTACAGGGACACTGAAGCTTTCTTT.

The V and J genes are TRBV27 and TRBJ1-1; no clear D gene. Germline loops: CDR1 MNHEY, CDR2 SMNVEV (reference sequence). The CDR3 extends over 15 amino acids. Between the trimmed V and J ends, which lost 3 bases and 5 bases, there was a span of 16 bases. CDR3 sequence: CASSFFLPTGTEAFF. In DNA, the CDR3 is TGTGCCAGCAGTTTTTTCCTCCCGACGGGGACTGAAGCTTTCTTT.

V gene TRBV3-1 (or the pseudogene TRBV3-2) combines with J gene TRBJ2-1; no clear D. Germline CDR1 LGHDT, CDR2 YNNKEL (reference sequence). Trimming removed 3 bases at V and 3 bases at J, with 3 bases between. The CDR3 is made up of 12 amino acids. The CDR3 loop reads CASSQSYNEQFF. CDR3 coding DNA: TGTGCCAGCAGCCAGAGCTACAATGAGCAGTTCTTC.

A few counts support this clone. The chain couples TRBV2 to TRBJ2-5, with 7 bases that match TRBD1. J was trimmed by 5 bases and V by 7 bases; bases with no gene match: 10. Germline loops: CDR1 SNHLY, CDR2 FYNNEI. The CDR3 is 14 residues long. The CDR3 coding sequence is TGTGCCAGCACTAGTACAGGGGTAGTGGAGACCCAGTACTTC. Translated: CASTSTGVVETQYF.

The V call is TRBV10-3, the J call TRBJ2-7; TRBD1 matches 10 bases. The V gene's germline CDR1 is ENHRY and CDR2 SYGVKD. J gave up 9 bases and V 0 bases, and 5 bases lay outside the gene matches. The CDR3 has 14 residues. The CDR3 sequence: CAISESETGGRQYV. The CDR3 bases are TGTGCCATCAGTGAGTCGGAGACAGGGGGCCGGCAGTACGTC.

This chain uses TRBV30 with TRBJ2-2; 9 bases line up with TRBD1. Germline CDR1 and CDR2: GTSNPN and SVGIG (reference sequence). After removal of 3 bases from V and 5 bases from J, the junction contained 10 bases not matched to a gene. The CDR3 length is 16 residues. The CDR3 region is CAWRQGALWTTGELFF. Written as DNA, the CDR3 is TGTGCCTGGAGACAGGGGGCTTTGTGGACGACCGGGGAGCTGTTTTTT.

DNA for the CDR3: TGTGCCAGCAGTGCAACGGGATCTGGAAACACCATATATTTT. Protein sequence: CASSATGSGNTIYF. V is TRBV2 and J is TRBJ1-3; no clear D. Trimming left V 4 bases short and J 1 base short, with 8 bases between. This CDR3 spans 14 amino acids. CDR1 is SNHLY, CDR2 FYNNEI, per germline.

The chain employs TRBV6-2 or TRBV6-3 and TRBJ2-7, with D perhaps TRBD1 (6 bases). Germline lookup yields CDR1 MNHEY and CDR2 SVGEGT. V gave up 5 bases and J gave up 3 bases, with 11 bases separating them. The CDR3 loop spans 13 amino acids. The CDR3 DNA is TGTGCCAGCAGTAGATCACAGGGCTACGAGCAGTACGTC. It yields the protein CASSRSQGYEQYV.

This clone turned up a few times. V is TRBV6-2 or TRBV6-3 and J is TRBJ1-4; no reliable D call. Trimming left V 0 bases short and J 3 bases short, with 8 bases between. CDR3 length: 15 amino acids. Germline CDR1 MNHEY, CDR2 SVGEGT. The CDR3 spells CASSYSRNPNEKLFF. As DNA, the CDR3 is TGTGCCAGCAGTTACTCGAGGAATCCTAATGAAAAACTGTTTTTT.

The rearrangement links TRBV7-9 to TRBJ2-3; D perhaps matches TRBD1 (5 bases). Per germline, CDR1 SEHNR and CDR2 FQNEAQ (reference sequence). This CDR3 contains 14 residues. Deletions cut 4 bases from V and 6 bases from J, with 14 bases between. The chain's CDR3 is CASSSDSWLDTQYF. DNA for the CDR3: TGTGCCAGCAGCTCCGACAGTTGGCTGGATACGCAGTATTTT.

This clone was seen just once. The chain is built from TRBV5-1 and TRBJ1-4; 9 bases fit TRBD1. The length of the CDR3 is 16 residues. Germline V gives CDR1 SGHRS, CDR2 YFSETQ. V trimming: 4 bases; J trimming: 2 bases; junction bases outside the gene matches: 6. The CDR3 nucleotides read TGCGCCAGCAGCGCGACAGGGGGTTTGACTAATGAAAAACTGTTTTTT. It encodes CASSATGGLTNEKLFF. Variable domain in full (rest from reference TRBV5-1 and TRBJ1-4): KAGVTQTPRYLIKTRGQQVTLSCSPISGHRSVSWYQQTPGQGLQFLFEYFSETQRNKGNFPGRFSGRQFSNSRSEMNVSTLELGDSALYLCASSATGGLTNEKLFFGSGTQLSVL.

J is TRBJ2-1 and V is TRBV30; D call uncertain. Germline lookup yields CDR1 GTSNPN and CDR2 SVGIG (reference sequence). The CDR3 runs to 12 residues. The V end lost 1 base, the J end lost 9 bases, and 10 bases lay between the germline ends. CDR3 nucleotide sequence: TGTGCCTGGAGTGAGTATAGTAGTGAGCAGTTCTTC. Translating it yields CAWSEYSSEQFF. Full variable domain (outside the CDR3, taken from reference TRBV30 and TRBJ2-1): SQTIHQWPATLVQPVGSPLSLECTVEGTSNPNLYWYRQAAGRGLQLLFYSVGIGQISSEVPQNLSASRPQDRQFILSSKKLLLSDSGFYLCAWSEYSSEQFFGPGTRLTVL.